This TCR beta chain was sequenced during a study of identical twins' blood T cells. This clonotype has just a few counts. What it recognizes is unknown. Three pairs of healthy female monozygous twins were the donors. Study results and limitations: Twin repertoire similarity may partly reflect shared environment.

In the original analysis: Each donor had about 100,000 to nearly 550,000 clonotypes. TCRdb re-analysed the 5' RACE reads in MiXCR, keeping a single row per CDR3 protein. It is TCRdb's table, rather than the study itself, that gives the V and J calls and clone size. This repertoire shows roughly 340,000 distinct CDR3 sequences, more than 25% found once; its top ten account for 5.5% to 7%. The germline V gene encodes CDR1 DFQATT and CDR2 SNEGSKA (reference sequence). V gave up 0 bases and J gave up 5 bases, with 7 bases separating them. This CDR3 is 12 amino acids long. The sequencing input was PBMCs. The source is a woman aged 18 to 55 in good health. This chain links TRBV20-1 with TRBJ1-1; D unclear. DNA for the CDR3: TGCAGTGCTAGAGAGGGGTGGACTGAAGCTTTCTTT. Its translation is CSAREGWTEAFF.